The 25 T cell receptor beta chains in this list originate from one sample, sequenced in a study of Tregs in tolerant kidney transplant recipients. Measured with immunoSEQ multiplex PCR; TCRdb has only the in-frame clones, and not every one. The sample includes about 56,000 clones, about 83% of them seen just once. Sequenced input: CD4+ T cells from blood. These TCRs come from a human donor in good health.

This sequence joins TRBV13 and TRBJ1-1; D may be TRBD1 (5 bases). The CDR3 is 13 residues long. Germline lookup yields CDR1 PRHDT and CDR2 FYEKMQ (reference sequence). The germline V and J ends were trimmed by 6 bases and 1 base, with 9 bases remaining between them. CDR3: CASSGDGNTEAFF. The CDR3, as DNA: TGTGCCAGCAGTGGGGACGGGAACACTGAAGCTTTCTTT.

The V call is TRBV5-6, the J call TRBJ2-5; D not resolved. Per the germline V gene, CDR1 is SGHDT and CDR2 is YYEEEE. V was shortened by 0 bases and J by 7 bases, with 7 bases between the two germline ends. The CDR3 contains 12 residues. This CDR3 reads CASSLGTRTQYF. The DNA of the CDR3 is TGTGCCAGCAGCTTGGGAACACGGACCCAGTACTTC.

The chain uses TRBV7-8 and TRBJ1-6; no reliable D call. This CDR3 contains 15 residues. V was shortened by 4 bases and J by 0 bases, with 7 bases between the two germline ends. Germline CDR1 SGHVS, CDR2 FQNEAQ. CDR3 residues: CASSWGGSYNSPLHF. The CDR3 nucleotides are TGTGCCAGCAGCTGGGGAGGCTCCTATAATTCACCCCTCCACTTT.

This clone has only a few counts. V and J are TRBV7-6 and TRBJ1-5; perhaps TRBD1 as D (6 bases). Germline loops: CDR1 SGHVS, CDR2 FNYEAQ. The CDR3 spans 12 residues. The V gene lost 8 bases and the J gene lost 4 bases, with 9 bases spanning the gap. The CDR3 coding sequence is TGTGCCAGCGATCAGGGGAATCAGCCCCAGCATTTT. This gives the protein CASDQGNQPQHF. The full variable domain, its missing parts supplied by reference TRBV7-6 and TRBJ1-5, is GAGVSQSPRYKVTKRGQDVALRCDPISGHVSLYWYRQALGQGPEFLTYFNYEAQQDKSGLPNDRFSAERPEGSISTLTIQRTEQRDSAMYRCASDQGNQPQHFGDGTRLSIL.

This clone has ten or more counts. This rearrangement joins TRBV11-2 to TRBJ1-4, with D maybe TRBD1 (5 bases). Germline CDR1 reads SGHAT; CDR2 reads FQNNGV. CDR3 length: 15 residues. V was clipped by 6 bases and J by 8 bases, with 19 bases between them. CDR3 sequence reads: CASSRPDGAGEKLFF. CDR3 coding DNA: TGTGCCAGCAGTCGACCCGATGGGGCCGGGGAAAAACTGTTTTTT. Full variable domain (remainder filled in from reference TRBV11-2 and TRBJ1-4): EAGVAQSPRYKIIEKRQSVAFWCNPISGHATLYWYQQILGQGPKLLIQFQNNGVVDDSQLPKDRFSAERLKGVDSTLKIQPAKLEDSAVYLCASSRPDGAGEKLFFGSGTQLSVL.

This sequence joins TRBV4-3 and TRBJ1-3; TRBD1 is a possible D gene (6 bases). Germline assignment: CDR1 LGHNA and CDR2 YSLEER. This CDR3 has 18 residues. Trimming left V 0 bases short and J 0 bases short, with 15 bases between. For the CDR3, the DNA is TGCGCCAGCAGCCAAGATAAGAGGGGGGAGAGCTCTGGAAACACCATATATTTT. It encodes CASSQDKRGESSGNTIYF.

The chain joins TRBV10-3 to TRBJ2-3; D not resolved. Germline V gene lookup returns CDR1 ENHRY and CDR2 SYGVKD. CDR3 size: 12 residues. V was cut by 3 bases and J by 1 base, with 2 bases left in between. CDR3 in DNA: TGTGCCATCAGTGAAGGCACAGATACGCAGTATTTT. It encodes CAISEGTDTQYF.

This clone is labeled as medium-sized. The V call is TRBV18, the J call TRBJ1-2; D gene uncertain. The CDR3 loop spans 12 amino acids. Germline CDR1 reads KGHSH; CDR2 reads LQKENI. V gave up 4 bases and J gave up 8 bases, with 11 bases separating them. The chain's CDR3 is CASSLENRGYTF. The CDR3 region has the DNA TGTGCCAGCTCACTCGAAAACCGGGGCTACACCTTC.

V and J are TRBV27 and TRBJ2-7; D possibly corresponds to TRBD2 (6 bases). V was pared by 7 bases and J by 6 bases, with 19 bases between. The CDR3 has 14 amino acids. Germline V CDR1 and CDR2: MNHEY, SMNVEV (reference sequence). Written as DNA, the CDR3 is TGTGCCAGCAACCCGGGACTGAGATACTGCGAGCAGTACTTC. Encoded protein: CASNPGLRYCEQYF.

This clone occurred once. The chain combines TRBV30 with TRBJ1-2, with 9 bases that match TRBD1. The CDR3 has 14 residues. Germline trimming cut 3 bases from V and 8 bases from J; bases unmatched to any gene: 10. Germline V gene data show CDR1 as GTSNPN and CDR2 as SVGIG (reference sequence). The CDR3 sequence is CAWSRGTGLGGYTF. CDR3 bases: TGTGCCTGGAGCCGAGGGACAGGGTTAGGAGGCTACACCTTC.

This rearrangement joins TRBV19 to TRBJ2-2; 7 bases are shared with TRBD2. This CDR3 has 16 residues. Germline CDR1 reads LNHDA; CDR2 reads SQIVND (reference sequence). The junction had 8 bases not matched to a gene; V was cut back by 7 bases and J by 0 bases. The CDR3, as DNA: TGTGCCAGTACCCGAATGAGCGGGGCGAACACCGGGGAGCTGTTTTTT. This codes for CASTRMSGANTGELFF.

The V gene is TRBV21-1, the J gene TRBJ2-6; the D call TRBD2 from the table was never checked on the DNA. TRBV21-1 is a pseudogene segment. This CDR3 has 19 amino acids. The CDR3 region has the DNA TGTGCCAGCAGCAAAATCCGTCCTCGAGGACTTGCTGGGGCCAACGTCCTGACTTTC. Translated, it gives CASSKIRPRGLAGANVLTF.

V is TRBV10-3 and J is TRBJ2-3; D gene unclear. Germline CDR1 reads ENHRY; CDR2 reads SYGVKD. The CDR3 contains 14 residues. The germline V and J ends were trimmed by 2 bases and 0 bases, with 6 bases remaining between them. The CDR3 protein is CAISEHGSTDTQYF. The CDR3 coding sequence is TGTGCCATCAGTGAGCACGGAAGCACAGATACGCAGTATTTT.

J is TRBJ1-4 and V is TRBV28, with D perhaps matching TRBD1 (5 bases). With 9 bases removed from V and 7 bases from J, the gap between germline ends came to 18 bases. Germline assignment: CDR1 MDHEN and CDR2 SYDVKM. This CDR3 has 14 residues. In DNA, the CDR3 is TGTGCCAGTAGTGGGTCCGGGACCTTTGAAAAACTGTTTTTT. It specifies CASSGSGTFEKLFF.

V usage is TRBV28 and J usage is TRBJ1-1; D gene ambiguous. CDR3 length: 12 residues. CDR1 MDHEN and CDR2 SYDVKM come from the germline V gene. V was trimmed by 7 bases and J by 1 base, leaving 7 bases between them. The CDR3 loop is CASILGNTEAFF. CDR3 nucleotides: TGTGCCAGCATCCTGGGGAACACTGAAGCTTTCTTT.

The rearrangement links TRBV9 to TRBJ2-1; D gene uncertain. CDR3 length equals 12 residues. CDR1 and CDR2 (germline): SGDLS, YYNGEE. The germline V and J ends were trimmed by 3 bases and 5 bases, with 6 bases remaining between them. CDR3 loop: CASSEINNEQFF. DNA of the CDR3: TGTGCCAGCAGCGAAATAAACAATGAGCAGTTCTTC.

The J gene is TRBJ2-7, the V gene TRBV29-1, with 11 nucleotides matching TRBD1. The V gene's germline CDR1 is SQVTM and CDR2 ANQGSEA. CDR3 length: 14 residues. The V segment lost 5 bases and the J segment 7 bases; nucleotides outside the gene matches: 10. DNA of the CDR3: TGCAGCGTTCTAAGGGGACAGGGGGTGGGGGAGCAGTACTTC. It specifies CSVLRGQGVGEQYF.

The rearrangement links TRBV9 to TRBJ2-3, with D perhaps TRBD1 or TRBD2 (6 bases each). Germline values: CDR1 SGDLS, CDR2 YYNGEE. The CDR3 covers 15 residues. Trimming removed 0 bases at V and 3 bases at J, with 11 bases between. In nucleotides, the CDR3 is TGTGCCAGCAGCGTAGTTGGGGGGCGGACAGATACGCAGTATTTT. Translated, it gives CASSVVGGRTDTQYF.

This clone showed up just once. The chain uses TRBV27 and TRBJ2-3, with D uncertain. The V gene lost 6 bases and the J gene lost 0 bases, with 13 bases spanning the gap. The CDR3 extends over 15 amino acids. Germline-derived CDR1 and CDR2 are MNHEY and SMNVEV (reference sequence). CDR3 nucleotide sequence: TGTGCCAGCAGCCCGGTGGCCTTGAGCACAGATACGCAGTATTTT. It specifies CASSPVALSTDTQYF.

The chain employs TRBV10-1 and TRBJ2-5, with 13 bases matching TRBD2. The J segment lost 0 bases and the V segment lost 0 bases, leaving 7 bases of the junction unmatched. The CDR3 runs to 19 residues. CDR1 is WNHNN, CDR2 SYGVQD, per germline (reference sequence). The CDR3 spells CASSESGTSGALNQETQYF. The CDR3 bases are TGCGCCAGCAGTGAGTCGGGGACTAGCGGGGCCTTGAACCAAGAGACCCAGTACTTC.

The genes are TRBV19 and TRBJ1-6; D remains ambiguous. The germline V and J ends were trimmed by 3 bases and 3 bases, with 6 bases remaining between them. The CDR3 consists of 14 residues. Germline loops: CDR1 LNHDA, CDR2 SQIVND (reference sequence). The CDR3 spells CASSMQLYNSPLHF. CDR3 coding DNA: TGTGCCAGTAGTATGCAGCTCTATAATTCACCCCTCCACTTT.

The V call is TRBV7-2, the J call TRBJ2-5; 9 positions agree with TRBD2. Germline V CDR1 and CDR2: SGHTA, FQGNSA. The V segment lost 7 bases and the J segment 5 bases; nucleotides outside the gene matches: 8. The CDR3 is 14 amino acids. The CDR3 region has the DNA TGTGCCAGCAAAGCAGGCGGGAGGGTCGAGACCCAGTACTTC. Amino acid sequence: CASKAGGRVETQYF. The variable domain in full, with the rest retrieved from reference TRBV7-2 and TRBJ2-5, is GAGVSQSPSNKVTEKGKDVELRCDPISGHTALYWYRQSLGQGLEFLIYFQGNSAPDKSGLPSDRFSAERTGGSVSTLTIQRTQQEDSAVYLCASKAGGRVETQYFGPGTRLLVL.

V and J are TRBV6-1 and TRBJ2-7; TRBD2 matches 7 bases. From germline, CDR1 is MNHNS and CDR2 SASEGT. Germline trimming cut 7 bases from V and 2 bases from J; bases unmatched to any gene: 5. The CDR3 is 13 amino acids. DNA of the CDR3: TGTGCCAGCACTTGGGGGGGGGCCTACGAGCAGTACTTC. This translates into CASTWGGAYEQYF.

This clone showed up just a few times. CDR3 sequence: CAWNRGSTDTQYF. Here the CDR3 DNA reads TGTGCCTGGAACCGGGGTAGCACAGATACGCAGTATTTT. This chain connects TRBV30 to TRBJ2-3, with D perhaps TRBD2 (5 bases). The CDR3 is made up of 13 amino acids. The V end was cut by 4 bases, the J end by 0 bases, with 8 bases between. Germline-derived CDR1 and CDR2 are GTSNPN and SVGIG (reference sequence).

The CDR3 DNA reads TGTGCCAGTAGTATGATGGACTCCTCCTCGGGCGAGCAGTACTTC. Residues: CASSMMDSSSGEQYF. The chain couples TRBV19 to TRBJ2-7; possibly TRBD2 for D (5 bases). V gave up 3 bases and J gave up 6 bases, with 18 bases separating them. CDR1 LNHDA and CDR2 SQIVND come from the germline V gene (reference sequence). The CDR3 is made up of 15 amino acids. Looking up the rest from reference TRBV19 and TRBJ2-7 gives the full variable domain: DGGITQSPKYLFRKEGQNVTLSCEQNLNHDAMYWYRQDPGQGLRLIYYSQIVNDFQKGDIAEGYSVSREKKESFPLTVTSAQKNPTAFYLCASSMMDSSSGEQYFGPGTRLTVT.